One T cell receptor (beta chain) is described in this entry. Germline V gene data show CDR1 as SGHNT and CDR2 as YYREEE (reference sequence). The V end lost 4 bases, the J end lost 0 bases, and 14 bases lay between the germline ends. This CDR3 spans 16 amino acids. TCRdb's table, derived via immunoSEQ multiplex PCR, lists solely in-frame clones and lacks some. The table includes 70,000 to 80,000 clones, about 90% detected once. The sample belongs to a study of T cell changes during pregnancy in multiple sclerosis. The receptor was isolated from a female donor with multiple sclerosis, enrolled in a pregnancy study. Sequencing used CD4+ T cells from peripheral blood mononuclear cells, obtained before pregnancy. The rearrangement links TRBV5-4 to TRBJ1-3; D is uncertain. CDR3: CASSGRAESSGNTIYF. For the CDR3, the DNA is TGTGCCAGCAGCGGGCGGGCGGAGAGCTCTGGAAACACCATATATTTT.